This T cell receptor (beta chain) was obtained from a study of cytomegalovirus exposure and HLA in healthy donors. With regard to this clone: Its specificity is unknown.

Primers included in the PCR were 60 Vbeta and 13 Jbeta primers. Sequencing was performed with immunoSEQ multiplex PCR; in TCRdb, only in-frame clones are kept and a portion is missing. The sample lists about 89,000 clones; 85% were seen once. The CDR3 is 15 amino acids. J lost 4 bases, V lost 4 bases, and 6 bases had no gene match. Germline V CDR1 and CDR2: MDHEN, SYDVKM. Overall study findings and caveats: Earlier results showed most TCR beta V segments being productive about 90% or about 30% of the time.

Material for sequencing was PBMCs. This TCR came from a man aged 35-49 years in good health and CMV-seropositive. The chain recombines TRBV28 with TRBJ1-2; 10 bases match TRBD1. CDR3 amino acids: CASSSTGGRSYGYTF. CDR3 bases: TGTGCCAGCAGTTCGACAGGGGGCCGAAGCTATGGCTACACCTTC.